The T cell receptor beta chain under discussion was sequenced for a study of blood T cells in healthy people across ages. The wider study: Template switching caught about one barcoded beta molecule for each two T cells. General observations from the study: Without sorted subsets, naive and antigen-experienced compartments could not be conclusively compared.

In its sample, this clonotype was seen a few times. No antigen is known for it. At least 6 million PBMCs were isolated per sample. The CDR3 runs 18 residues. Germline loops: CDR1 LGHNA, CDR2 YNFKEQ. A J-beta primer mix and a sample-barcoded 5' primer were used in a second PCR of roughly 7 to 12 cycles. One entry per CDR3 protein results from TCRdb running MiXCR on the 5' RACE reads. The sample yields fewer than 600,000 distinct CDR3 sequences, about 29% seen once. The data were also submitted as part of a second study, on T cells of mothers and their children.

This sequence was found in a boy between 2 and 15 years old in good health. The J gene is TRBJ2-1, the V gene TRBV4-2; 11 nucleotides agree with TRBD2. The DNA end favors TRBJ2-7, so the J call may be wrong. The source material was blood. The CDR3 nucleotides read TGTGCCAGCAGCCAAGAGGGCACCGGGACTAGCGGCTCCTACGAGCAGTACTTC. Translating it yields CASSQEGTGTSGSYEQYF.